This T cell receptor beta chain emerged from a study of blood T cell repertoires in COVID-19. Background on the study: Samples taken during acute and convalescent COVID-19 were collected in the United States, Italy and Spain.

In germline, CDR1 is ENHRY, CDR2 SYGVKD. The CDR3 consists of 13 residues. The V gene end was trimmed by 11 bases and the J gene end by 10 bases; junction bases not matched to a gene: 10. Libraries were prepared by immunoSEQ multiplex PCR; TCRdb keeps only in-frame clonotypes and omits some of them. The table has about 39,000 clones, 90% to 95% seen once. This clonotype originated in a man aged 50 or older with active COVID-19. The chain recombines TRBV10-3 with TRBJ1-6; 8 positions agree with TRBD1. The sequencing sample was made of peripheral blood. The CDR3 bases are TGTGCCTCCCGGACAGGGCTAAACTCACCCCTCCACTTT. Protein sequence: CASRTGLNSPLHF.